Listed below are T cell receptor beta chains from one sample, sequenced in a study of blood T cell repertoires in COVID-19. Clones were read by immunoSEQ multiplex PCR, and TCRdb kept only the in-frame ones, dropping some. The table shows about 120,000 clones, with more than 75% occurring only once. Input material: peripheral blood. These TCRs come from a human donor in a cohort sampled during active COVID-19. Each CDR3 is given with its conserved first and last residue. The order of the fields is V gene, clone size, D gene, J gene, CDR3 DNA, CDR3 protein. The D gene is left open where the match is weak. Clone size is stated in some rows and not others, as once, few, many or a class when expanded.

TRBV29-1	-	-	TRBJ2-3	TGCAGCACTGGGAGACGGGGAGATACGCAGTATTTT	CSTGRRGDTQYF
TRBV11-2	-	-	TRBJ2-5	TGTGCCAGCAGTTTCAACCAGGGGCCAGAGACCCAGTACTTC	CASSFNQGPETQYF
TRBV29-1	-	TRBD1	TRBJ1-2	TGCAGCGACGGACAGGGGTTGAATGGCTACACCTTC	CSDGQGLNGYTF
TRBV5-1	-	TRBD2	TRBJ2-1	TGCGCCAGCAGCTTGGTGCAGGCTAGCGGGGGCAATGAGCAGTTCTTC	CASSLVQASGGNEQFF
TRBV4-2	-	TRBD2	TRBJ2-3	TGTGCCAGCAGCCGAGAACTAGCGACGACGGTTACAGATACGCAGTATTTT	CASSRELATTVTDTQYF
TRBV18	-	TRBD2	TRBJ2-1	TGTGCCAGCTCTCTCAGACGGGAGGCAGGTTACAATGAGCAGTTCTTC	CASSLRREAGYNEQFF
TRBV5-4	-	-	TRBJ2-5	TGTGCCAGCAGCTGGGGGGTTTCGGGGCAAGAGACCCAGTACTTC	CASSWGVSGQETQYF
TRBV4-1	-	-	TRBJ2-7	TGCGCCAGCAGCCAAGATCCAGGGGCCGTCTACGAGCAGTACTTC	CASSQDPGAVYEQYF
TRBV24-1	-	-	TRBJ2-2	TGTGCCACCAGTGATTTGTTGGCAGGGGATGGGCGAGGCACCGGGGAGCTGTTTTTT	CATSDLLAGDGRGTGELFF
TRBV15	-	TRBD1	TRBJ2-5	TGTGCCACCAGCAGTTTGTCAGGGGGCAAAGAGACCCAGTACTTC	CATSSLSGGKETQYF
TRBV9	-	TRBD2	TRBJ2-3	TGTGCCAGCAGCGTAACCGGAATAGCGGGAGCAGATACGCAGTATTTT	CASSVTGIAGADTQYF
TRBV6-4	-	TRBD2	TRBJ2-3	TGTGCCAGCAGCAATCTAGCGGGGCCTAGCACAGATACGCAGTATTTT	CASSNLAGPSTDTQYF
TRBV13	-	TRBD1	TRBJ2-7	TGTGCCAGCAGCTTAGGGAGGACAGGGGTCTCCCACGAGCAGTACTTC	CASSLGRTGVSHEQYF
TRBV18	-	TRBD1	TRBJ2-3	TGTGCCAGCTCTCGATCAGGGGGCAGCGCAGATACGCAGTATTTT	CASSRSGGSADTQYF
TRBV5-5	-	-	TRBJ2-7	TGTGCCAGCAGCCGAACCACAGGGACCGAGCAGTACTTC	CASSRTTGTEQYF
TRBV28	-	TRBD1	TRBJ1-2	TGTGCCAGCAGTCCCGGGGGACAGGGGGCTTCCGACTATGGCTACACCTTC	CASSPGGQGASDYGYTF
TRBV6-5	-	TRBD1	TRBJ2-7	TGTGCCAGCAGGTCCGGGACAGGGACCTACGAGCAGTACTTC	CASRSGTGTYEQYF
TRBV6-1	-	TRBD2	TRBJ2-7	TGTGCCAGCAGTGAGACTAGCGGGGACCTACCCGAGCAGTACTTC	CASSETSGDLPEQYF
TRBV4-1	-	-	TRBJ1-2	TGCGCCAGCAGCCCCCAACCCGGGGGTGGCTACACCTTC	CASSPQPGGGYTF
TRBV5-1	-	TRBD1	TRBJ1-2	TGCGCCAGCAGCTTTACAGGGGGAGATGGCTACACCTTC	CASSFTGGDGYTF
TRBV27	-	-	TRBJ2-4	TGTGCCAGCAGTTTTACACGGGGGGCGAACATTCAGTACTTC	CASSFTRGANIQYF
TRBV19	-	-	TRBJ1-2	TGTGCCAGTAGCCAGGAGGGAAACTATGGCTACACCTTC	CASSQEGNYGYTF
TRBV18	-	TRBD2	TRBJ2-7	TGTGCCAGCTCACCGGGACTAGCGGAATACGAGCAGTACTTC	CASSPGLAEYEQYF
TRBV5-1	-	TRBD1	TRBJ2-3	TGCGCCAGCAGCTCGGACAGGGGGACAGATACGCAGTATTTT	CASSSDRGTDTQYF
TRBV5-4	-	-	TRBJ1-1	TGTGCCAGCAGCTTGGCCCTAGGGAGTGCTTTCTTT	CASSLALGSAFF
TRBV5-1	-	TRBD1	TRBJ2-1	TGCGCCAGCAGCTCTAACAGGGGGGACAATGAGCAGTTCTTC	CASSSNRGDNEQFF
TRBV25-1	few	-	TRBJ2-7	TGTGCCAGCAGTGAACGGACTCCTTACGAGCAGTACTTC	CASSERTPYEQYF
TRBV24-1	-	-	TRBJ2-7	TGTGCCACCAGCCAAAATTCCTACGAGCAGTACTTC	CATSQNSYEQYF
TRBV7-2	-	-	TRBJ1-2	TGTGCCAGCAGCCCAGGACAGCTCAGGGGCTACACCTTC	CASSPGQLRGYTF
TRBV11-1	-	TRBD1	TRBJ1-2	TGTGCCAGCAGCTCAACAGGGGACTATGGCTACACCTTC	CASSSTGDYGYTF
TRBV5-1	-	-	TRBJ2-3	TGCGCCAGCAGCTTGGTAGTAGCGGCCCGGGATACGCAGTATTTT	CASSLVVAARDTQYF
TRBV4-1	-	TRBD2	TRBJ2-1	TGCGCCAGCAGCCAAGTTATCGCGGGAGATGAGCAGTTCTTC	CASSQVIAGDEQFF
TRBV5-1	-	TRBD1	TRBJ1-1	TGCGCCAGCAGCTTAGGGACAGGGTACCCCCGGGGAGGACGAAACACTGAAGCTTTCTTT	CASSLGTGYPRGGRNTEAFF
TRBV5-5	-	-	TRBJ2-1	TGTGCCAGCAGCCCGGCGGACTTATCCTACAATGAGCAGTTCTTC	CASSPADLSYNEQFF
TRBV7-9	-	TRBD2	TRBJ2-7	TGTGCCAGCAGCTCTCCCGGGACTAGCGGGATCGAGCAGTACTTC	CASSSPGTSGIEQYF
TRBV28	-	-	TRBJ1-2	TGTGCCAGCAGTTTAGGCCATGGCTACACCTTC	CASSLGHGYTF
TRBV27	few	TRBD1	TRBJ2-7	TGTGCCAGCAGTTTAGGCGGACAGGGGACGTACGAGCAGTACTTC	CASSLGGQGTYEQYF
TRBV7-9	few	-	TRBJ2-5	TGTGCCAGCAAACCCGGGGGAGTCCAAGAGACCCAGTACTTC	CASKPGGVQETQYF
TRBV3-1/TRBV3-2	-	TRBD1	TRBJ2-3	TGTGCCAGCAGCCTTAGGACAGGGGGCAAAGATACGCAGTATTTT	CASSLRTGGKDTQYF
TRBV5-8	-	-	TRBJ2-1	TGTGCCAGCAGCTTGTATAATTCCTACAATGAGCAGTTCTTC	CASSLYNSYNEQFF
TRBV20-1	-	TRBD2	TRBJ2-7	TGCAGTGCTAGTGGGCTAGCGGGAGTCTACGAGCAGTACTTC	CSASGLAGVYEQYF
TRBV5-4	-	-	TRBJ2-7	TGTGCCAGCAGCTTGGATCGAGGCTACGAGCAGTACTTC	CASSLDRGYEQYF
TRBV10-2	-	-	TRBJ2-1	TGCGCCAGCAGCGTCAGGACTATTCGGATAGTCGACGAGCAGTTCTTC	CASSVRTIRIVDEQFF
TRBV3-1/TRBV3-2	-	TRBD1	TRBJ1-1	TGTGCCAGCAGCCAGTCCGGGACAGGGGCCACTGAAGCTTTCTTT	CASSQSGTGATEAFF
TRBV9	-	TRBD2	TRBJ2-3	TGTGCCAGCAGCGTTTACAGCGGGGGTCCACCTAGCACAGATACGCAGTATTTT	CASSVYSGGPPSTDTQYF
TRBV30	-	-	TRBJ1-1	TGTGCCTGGAGTGTACTTGACACTGAAGCTTTCTTT	CAWSVLDTEAFF
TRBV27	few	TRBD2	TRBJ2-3	TGTGCCAGCAGTTTGTTGACTAGCGGGGGGACCACAGATACGCAGTATTTT	CASSLLTSGGTTDTQYF
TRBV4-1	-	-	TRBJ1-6	TGCGCCAGCAGCCAAATCACGGGGGGCGCTTATAATTCACCCCTCCACTTT	CASSQITGGAYNSPLHF
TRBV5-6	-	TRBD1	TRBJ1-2	TGTGCCAGCAGCGGACAGGGGGCGCATAAGGGTGGCTACACCTTC	CASSGQGAHKGGYTF
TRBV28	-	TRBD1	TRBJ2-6	TGTGCCAGCAGTACGACAGGGGAAGGGGCCAACGTCCTGACTTTC	CASSTTGEGANVLTF
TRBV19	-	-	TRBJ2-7	TGTGCCAGTAGTACTACGACTGTGAGTTACGAGCAGTACTTC	CASSTTTVSYEQYF
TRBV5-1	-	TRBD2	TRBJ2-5	TGCGCCAGCAGCCCGGGACTAGCGGCACTTCAAGAGACCCAGTACTTC	CASSPGLAALQETQYF
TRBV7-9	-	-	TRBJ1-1	TGTGCCAGCGACAGGATAACTGAAGCTTTCTTT	CASDRITEAFF